The next 19 T cell receptor beta chains were all read from a single sample in a study of blood T cell repertoires in COVID-19. Sequenced by immunoSEQ multiplex PCR; TCRdb stores in-frame clones only, minus some. The sample consists of about 140,000 clones, around 87% of them appearing once. Sequencing used PBMCs or T cells enriched from blood (not recorded which). The receptors come from a man in his sixties who had recovered from COVID-19.

This clone was found a few times. This rearrangement joins TRBV19 to TRBJ1-1; no firm D call. This CDR3 has 14 residues. The germline V and J ends were trimmed by 5 bases and 0 bases, with 10 bases remaining between them. The germline V gene encodes CDR1 LNHDA and CDR2 SQIVND (reference sequence). The CDR3 DNA reads as TGTGCCAGTAGTCAGGCGAGAATGAACACTGAAGCTTTCTTT. It yields the protein CASSQARMNTEAFF.

The V call is TRBV5-6, the J call TRBJ1-5; D is unclear. This CDR3 contains 13 residues. Trimming removed 3 bases from V and 9 bases from J, with 13 bases in between. Germline CDR1 is SGHDT and CDR2 is YYEEEE. The CDR3 sequence is CASSSPDSGPQHF. CDR3 bases: TGTGCCAGCAGCTCGCCAGATTCTGGGCCCCAGCATTTT.

CDR3 coding DNA: TGTGCCAGCAGCCCAGGGGACAGGGTAAATTCACCCCTCCACTTT. The encoded protein is CASSPGDRVNSPLHF. The chain combines TRBV7-6 with TRBJ1-6; 9 bases are shared with TRBD1. Germline values: CDR1 SGHVS, CDR2 FNYEAQ. The CDR3 totals 15 residues. V trimming: 5 bases; J trimming: 7 bases; junction bases outside the gene matches: 6.

CDR3: CASIRTGNTEAFF. The CDR3 region has the DNA TGCGCCAGCATCAGGACAGGGAACACTGAAGCTTTCTTT. The rearrangement links TRBV10-2 to TRBJ1-1, with 7 bases aligning to TRBD1. This CDR3 region has 13 residues. The V gene end was trimmed by 7 bases and the J gene end by 1 base; junction bases not matched to a gene: 3. Germline CDR1 and CDR2: WSHSY and SAAADI.

The J gene is TRBJ1-1, the V gene TRBV18; 8 nucleotides agree with TRBD1. CDR3 length equals 14 residues. Germline CDR1 KGHSH, CDR2 LQKENI. J was trimmed by 1 base and V by 4 bases; bases with no gene match: 2. The CDR3 region is CASSLGQGNTEAFF. CDR3 nucleotide sequence: TGTGCCAGCTCACTTGGACAGGGGAACACTGAAGCTTTCTTT.

This clone was observed a few times. The rearrangement joins TRBV18 to TRBJ1-4; the match to TRBD1 covers 7 bases. Per germline, CDR1 KGHSH and CDR2 LQKENI. The length of the CDR3 is 14 residues. With 8 bases clipped from V and 8 bases from J, the junction kept 11 bases outside the gene matches. The CDR3 is CASGTDRAVEKLFF. For the CDR3, the DNA is TGTGCCAGCGGTACCGACAGGGCGGTCGAAAAACTGTTTTTT.

The chain links TRBV7-8 to TRBJ2-7, with D perhaps TRBD1 (5 bases). Germline V gene data show CDR1 as SGHVS and CDR2 as FQNEAQ. This CDR3 comprises 16 residues. V was trimmed by 2 bases and J by 2 bases, leaving 16 bases between them. CDR3 in DNA: TGTGCCAGCAGCTTACGTCGTGACAGCGTAGCCTACGAGCAGTACTTC. Translated: CASSLRRDSVAYEQYF.

The chain links TRBV6-2 or TRBV6-3 to TRBJ2-4, with a tentative D call TRBD1 (6 bases). This CDR3 is 18 amino acids long. Trimming removed 5 bases from V and 0 bases from J, with 20 bases in between. CDR1 and CDR2 (germline): MNHEY, SVGEGT. The CDR3 coding sequence is TGTGCCAGCAGTCCGTCCCGGGACACCATCTTAGCCAAAAACATTCAGTACTTC. It specifies CASSPSRDTILAKNIQYF.

This chain uses TRBV6-5 with TRBJ1-5; 7 bases fit TRBD1. The CDR3 is made up of 13 amino acids. Trimming removed 8 bases from V and 5 bases from J; junction bases left unmatched: 6. CDR1 and CDR2 (germline): MNHEY, SVGAGI. Here the CDR3 reads CASGQGVHQPQHF. The CDR3 nucleotides are TGTGCCAGCGGCCAGGGGGTCCATCAGCCCCAGCATTTT.

This chain links TRBV30 with TRBJ2-6, with 10 positions matching TRBD2. The germline V gene has CDR1 GTSNPN and CDR2 SVGIG (reference sequence). Trimming removed 2 bases from V and 2 bases from J; junction bases left unmatched: 6. The CDR3 extends over 17 amino acids. CDR3: CAWSSLAGVAGANVLTF. CDR3 nucleotide sequence: TGTGCCTGGAGTTCCCTAGCGGGAGTAGCTGGGGCCAACGTCCTGACTTTC.

In nucleotides, the CDR3 is TGTGCCAGCAGCTCTGGACAGCACTATGGCTACACCTTC. Translation gives CASSSGQHYGYTF. The gene calls are TRBV27 and TRBJ1-2; D perhaps matches TRBD1 (6 bases). V lost 6 bases and J 3 bases, leaving 11 bases between the germline ends. The CDR3 runs to 13 residues. Germline V lookup: CDR1 MNHEY, CDR2 SMNVEV (reference sequence).

V usage is TRBV19 and J usage is TRBJ2-2; tentative D call: TRBD1 (6 bases). The CDR3 extends over 16 amino acids. Trimming left V 1 base short and J 7 bases short, with 16 bases between. Looked up from germline, CDR1 is LNHDA and CDR2 is SQIVND (reference sequence). Here the CDR3 DNA reads TGTGCCAGTAGTATAGGGGGCAGGGGTTTTGACGGGGAGCTGTTTTTT. Encoded protein: CASSIGGRGFDGELFF.

This clone was counted a single time. This chain connects TRBV11-2 to TRBJ2-5; no definite D call. The germline V and J ends were trimmed by 1 base and 0 bases, with 9 bases remaining between them. Germline V gene data show CDR1 as SGHAT and CDR2 as FQNNGV. The CDR3 consists of 15 residues. The CDR3 loop is CASSLVWSNQETQYF. The CDR3 nucleotides read TGTGCCAGCAGCTTAGTCTGGAGCAACCAAGAGACCCAGTACTTC.

The chain employs TRBV9 and TRBJ1-6; the match to TRBD1 covers 7 bases. The CDR3 loop spans 14 amino acids. Germline V gene sequence: CDR1 SGDLS, CDR2 YYNGEE. V shed 5 bases, J shed 6 bases, and the junction held 5 bases outside the gene matches. The CDR3 loop is CASSKGTVNSPLHF. CDR3 nucleotides: TGTGCCAGCAGTAAGGGGACAGTTAATTCACCCCTCCACTTT.

This clone has a single count. The chain carries TRBV5-1 and TRBJ1-1; D remains unclear. Trimming left V 0 bases short and J 4 bases short, with 16 bases between. CDR1 is SGHRS and CDR2 is YFSETQ in the germline V gene. The CDR3 spans 16 residues. The chain's CDR3 is CASSLAGSFAGTEAFF. CDR3 DNA sequence: TGCGCCAGCAGCTTGGCCGGGTCCTTTGCGGGCACTGAAGCTTTCTTT.

This chain connects TRBV28 to TRBJ2-7; D is perhaps TRBD1 (6 bases). The germline gives CDR1 MDHEN, CDR2 SYDVKM. Trimming stripped 5 bases from V and 3 bases from J, with 20 bases between. CDR3 length equals 16 residues. The CDR3 region has the DNA TGTGCCAGCAGTCCCCCCGGGACACAAGACAACTACGAGCAGTACTTC. Encoded protein: CASSPPGTQDNYEQYF.

The J gene is TRBJ2-1, the V gene TRBV11-3; the D is unclear. The length of the CDR3 is 13 residues. Trimming removed 5 bases at V and 7 bases at J, with 12 bases between. Germline CDR1 SGHNT, CDR2 YENEEA. CDR3 amino acids: CASSRFGQNEQFF. The CDR3 DNA follows: TGTGCCAGCAGCCGATTTGGGCAAAATGAGCAGTTCTTC.

The sample holds one count of this clone. This chain uses TRBV21-1 with TRBJ2-2; TRBD2, the D gene given by the table, was not confirmed from the DNA. TRBV21-1 is designated a pseudogene. The CDR3 sequence is 16 residues long. The CDR3 DNA sequence: TGTGCCAGCAGCAAATGTCAAGAGCCATTTGACGGGGAGCTGTTTTTT. Protein product: CASSKCQEPFDGELFF.

The chain links TRBV5-5 to TRBJ1-5; D gene ambiguous. Germline-derived CDR1 and CDR2 are SGHKS and YYEKEE (reference sequence). Deletions cut 4 bases from V and 0 bases from J, with 11 bases between. The CDR3 spans 15 residues. The CDR3 DNA sequence: TGTGCCAGCAGCCTAGGAGGATATAGCAATCAGCCCCAGCATTTT. This encodes CASSLGGYSNQPQHF.